A single sample gave rise to the 32 T cell receptor beta chains below, sequenced in a study of control samples from healthy donors and cancer patients. Sequencing used immunoSEQ multiplex PCR; TCRdb keeps in-frame clones, though not all of them. Of just over 20,000 clones detected, about 85% appear once; the ten largest clones hold approximately 25%. What was sequenced was PBMCs. These receptor sequences come from a man between 60 and 70 years old with colorectal cancer.

This rearrangement joins TRBV5-1 to TRBJ2-4; D may be TRBD2 (6 bases). There are 14 residues in the CDR3. The ends were cut back, 4 bases at V and 2 bases at J, with 10 bases in the middle. Germline lookup yields CDR1 SGHRS and CDR2 YFSETQ. This chain's CDR3 is CASSEEGTKNIQYF. The DNA of the CDR3 is TGCGCCAGCAGCGAGGAGGGGACCAAAAACATTCAGTACTTC.

There are a few counts of this clone. The chain uses TRBV4-2 and TRBJ2-3, with 12 bases matching TRBD1. The V gene's germline CDR1 is LGHNA and CDR2 YNFKEQ. The CDR3 extends over 18 amino acids. V shed 1 base and J 4 bases; nucleotides not matched to a gene: 9. In nucleotides, the CDR3 is TGTGCCAGCAGCCAAGCGCAAATGGGACAGGGGGCCTCAGATACGCAGTATTTT. Translation gives CASSQAQMGQGASDTQYF.

The sample holds a few counts of this clone. V is TRBV18 and J is TRBJ1-2; no clear D. V lost 6 bases to trimming and J lost 5 bases, with 19 bases between them. CDR1 KGHSH and CDR2 LQKENI come from the germline V gene. The CDR3 extends over 15 amino acids. CDR3 coding DNA: TGTGCCAGCTCGAACGACCAGGTTGGATGGTATGGCTACACCTTC. Amino acids: CASSNDQVGWYGYTF.

This rearrangement joins TRBV2 to TRBJ1-1; no clear D gene. V was shortened by 4 bases and J by 7 bases, with 7 bases between the two germline ends. Germline loops: CDR1 SNHLY, CDR2 FYNNEI. CDR3 length equals 11 residues. For the CDR3, the DNA is TGTGCCAGCAGTGTCAGACTTGAAGCTTTCTTT. Translation: CASSVRLEAFF.

The chain recombines TRBV5-1 with TRBJ2-3, with D perhaps matching TRBD1 or TRBD2 (8 bases each). V was trimmed by 3 bases and J by 8 bases, leaving 22 bases between them. The CDR3 is made up of 16 amino acids. The germline V gene encodes CDR1 SGHRS and CDR2 YFSETQ. This CDR3 is CASSSQGGAGGITQYF. CDR3 nucleotides: TGCGCCAGCAGCTCACAGGGGGGCGCGGGGGGCATTACGCAGTATTTT.

In the case of this clone: One junction end does not reproduce the germline sequence, and a read error may be involved. The chain carries TRBV7-7 and TRBJ2-2, with a weak D call TRBD2 (5 bases). Germline CDR1 SSHAT, CDR2 FNYEAQ (reference sequence). This CDR3 region has 14 residues. This CDR3 reads CASSSQENTGEPFF. The CDR3 coding sequence is TGTGCCAGCAGCTCGCAGGAAAACACCGGGGAGCCGTTTTTT.

The chain carries TRBV11-3 and TRBJ2-3; D is uncertain. Germline values: CDR1 SGHNT, CDR2 YENEEA. Trimming stripped 5 bases from V and 1 base from J, with 10 bases between. There are 14 residues in the CDR3. For the CDR3, the DNA is TGTGCCAGCAGCCCAGATCCGGGCACAGATACGCAGTATTTT. This codes for CASSPDPGTDTQYF.

The V gene is TRBV11-2, the J gene TRBJ2-2; D ambiguous. CDR3 length: 13 amino acids. CDR1 and CDR2 from the germline V gene are SGHAT and FQNNGV. The germline V and J ends were trimmed by 5 bases and 4 bases, with 8 bases remaining between them. CDR3 nucleotides: TGTGCCAGCAGCCCCCGGCCCACCGGGGAGCTGTTTTTT. It translates to CASSPRPTGELFF.

The chain has TRBV7-9 and TRBJ2-5; D assignment may be TRBD1 or TRBD2 (6 bases each). The CDR3 spans 14 residues. Trimming removed 1 base at V and 1 base at J, with 7 bases between. Germline V gene data show CDR1 as SEHNR and CDR2 as FQNEAQ (reference sequence). CDR3 sequence (DNA): TGTGCCAGCAGCTTAGGGGGGGCCCAAGAGACCCAGTACTTC. It translates to CASSLGGAQETQYF.

This clone showed up just a few times. Other DNA sequences within the sample encode an identical CDR3. This rearrangement joins TRBV2 to TRBJ1-1, with D possibly being TRBD1 (5 bases). The CDR3 sequence is 14 residues long. Germline assignment: CDR1 SNHLY and CDR2 FYNNEI. V was clipped by 5 bases and J by 1 base, with 11 bases between them. In DNA form, the CDR3 reads TGTGCCAGCAGTAGGCGGCAGGGGAACACTGAAGCTTTCTTT. Translation: CASSRRQGNTEAFF.

The gene calls are TRBV7-9 and TRBJ1-6, with D hard to call. Germline V gene data show CDR1 as SEHNR and CDR2 as FQNEAQ (reference sequence). There are 15 residues in the CDR3. The V gene lost 0 bases and the J gene lost 10 bases, with 13 bases spanning the gap. The CDR3 DNA is TGTGCCAGCAGCTTAGCGCTCCCTGGGGAATCACCCCTCCACTTT. Protein product: CASSLALPGESPLHF.

The CDR3 nucleotides are TGTGCCAGTAAGAGGGACCGTGAAACCTATAATTCACCCCTCCACTTT. Encoded protein: CASKRDRETYNSPLHF. The rearrangement joins TRBV19 to TRBJ1-6, with D possibly being TRBD1 (5 bases). CDR3 length: 16 amino acids. Germline CDR1 reads LNHDA; CDR2 reads SQIVND (reference sequence). Trimming took off 7 bases at V and 2 bases at J, with 15 bases between the two ends. The entire variable domain, with the rest obtained from reference TRBV19 and TRBJ1-6, is as follows: DGGITQSPKYLFRKEGQNVTLSCEQNLNHDAMYWYRQDPGQGLRLIYYSQIVNDFQKGDIAEGYSVSREKKESFPLTVTSAQKNPTAFYLCASKRDRETYNSPLHFGNGTRLTVT.

Note on this clone: A read error may account for a junction end that differs from germline. This rearrangement joins TRBV6-2 or TRBV6-3 to TRBJ1-1, with D unclear. The germline CDR1 and CDR2 sequences are MNHEY and SVGEGT. This CDR3 region has 13 residues. DNA of the CDR3: TGTGCCAGCAGTTACGGGGTGGGCACTGAAACTTTCTTT. This gives the protein CASSYGVGTETFF.

The chain combines TRBV5-1 with TRBJ2-7; D possibly matches TRBD1 or TRBD2 (6 bases each). This CDR3 spans 15 amino acids. The V end was cut by 0 bases, the J end by 5 bases, with 15 bases between. Germline CDR1 and CDR2: SGHRS and YFSETQ. The CDR3 spells CASSLAPGANNEQYF. The DNA of the CDR3 is TGCGCCAGCAGCTTGGCGCCGGGGGCGAACAACGAGCAGTACTTC.

This chain joins TRBV5-8 and TRBJ2-6; TRBD1 might be the D (6 bases). Germline V gene sequence: CDR1 SGHTS, CDR2 YDEGEE. The V gene lost 2 bases and the J gene lost 1 base, with 7 bases spanning the gap. This CDR3 contains 15 residues. The CDR3 sequence: CASSLQGSGANVLTF. The CDR3 nucleotides are TGTGCCAGCAGCTTACAGGGTTCTGGGGCCAACGTCCTGACTTTC.

The chain links TRBV12-3 or TRBV12-4 to TRBJ1-5; 8 nucleotides line up with TRBD1. CDR3 length: 13 amino acids. The V and J ends lost 6 bases and 7 bases, in that order; junction bases with no gene match: 5. The DNA of the CDR3 is TGTGCCAGCAGCAGGGGGCCTAGGCAGCCCCAGCATTTT. Encoded protein: CASSRGPRQPQHF.

The chain combines TRBV27 with TRBJ2-7; D is possibly TRBD1 (6 bases). Trimming left V 2 bases short and J 7 bases short, with 15 bases between. The CDR3 contains 14 residues. The germline V gene has CDR1 MNHEY and CDR2 SMNVEV (reference sequence). The CDR3 spells CASSLRQGSGEQYF. The CDR3 nucleotides are TGTGCCAGCAGTTTACGGCAGGGGTCGGGTGAGCAGTACTTC.

This chain links TRBV21-1 with TRBJ2-2; the table's D call, TRBD2, was not checked against the DNA. TRBV21-1 is termed a pseudogene. CDR3 length: 21 amino acids. CDR3 in amino acids: CASSKVAKGLAGDPNTGELFF. CDR3 nucleotide sequence: TGTGCCAGCAGCAAAGTAGCGAAGGGGCTAGCGGGGGATCCGAACACCGGGGAGCTGTTTTTT.

V gene TRBV11-2 combines with J gene TRBJ1-1; 11 bases are shared with TRBD1. With V trimmed by 5 bases and J by 4 bases, 6 bases remained unmatched. The CDR3 totals 15 residues. Germline V gene lookup returns CDR1 SGHAT and CDR2 FQNNGV. DNA for the CDR3: TGTGCCAGCAGCGATTCCGGGACAGGGGGCACTGAAGCTTTCTTT. It is translated as CASSDSGTGGTEAFF.

The V call is TRBV5-1, the J call TRBJ1-4, with a tentative D call TRBD1 (6 bases). The CDR3 contains 13 residues. V lost 3 bases and J 7 bases, leaving 10 bases between the germline ends. Germline CDR1 SGHRS, CDR2 YFSETQ. The CDR3 sequence is CASSWDTPEKLFF. CDR3 bases: TGCGCCAGCAGCTGGGACACTCCTGAAAAACTGTTTTTT.

V and J are TRBV18 and TRBJ2-3; 7 nucleotides line up with TRBD1. The CDR3 length is 13 residues. Germline V CDR1 and CDR2: KGHSH, LQKENI. V dropped 3 bases and J dropped 5; count of bases not matched to a gene: 2. CDR3 in amino acids: CASSPNRGDTQYF. In DNA form, the CDR3 reads TGTGCCAGCTCACCGAACAGGGGAGATACGCAGTATTTT.

V usage is TRBV10-1 and J usage is TRBJ1-1; D is unresolved. Germline assignment: CDR1 WNHNN and CDR2 SYGVQD (reference sequence). Trimming cost V 6 bases and J 4 bases, with 12 bases left between them. CDR3 size: 13 residues. The CDR3 DNA is TGCGCCAGCAGCGCCAATATAGGCACTGAAGCTTTCTTT. It specifies CASSANIGTEAFF.

The chain uses TRBV5-1 and TRBJ1-1; the D is unclear. Trimming removed 3 bases at V and 1 base at J, with 16 bases between. Germline V lookup: CDR1 SGHRS, CDR2 YFSETQ. The CDR3 sequence is 16 residues long. CDR3 loop: CASSSAPVDGNTEAFF. The CDR3 coding sequence is TGCGCCAGCAGCTCCGCCCCAGTCGACGGGAACACTGAAGCTTTCTTT. Together with reference TRBV5-1 and TRBJ1-1, the CDR3 gives the full variable domain: KAGVTQTPRYLIKTRGQQVTLSCSPISGHRSVSWYQQTPGQGLQFLFEYFSETQRNKGNFPGRFSGRQFSNSRSEMNVSTLELGDSALYLCASSSAPVDGNTEAFFGQGTRLTVV.

CDR3 nucleotides: TGCAGCGCGAAAGGTACCGCGGTGGAGAACACCGGGGAGCTGTTTTTT. This translates into CSAKGTAVENTGELFF. The chain uses TRBV29-1 and TRBJ2-2, with D unresolved. The CDR3 contains 16 residues. V lost 7 bases and J lost 1, with 19 bases in between. The germline CDR1 and CDR2 sequences are SQVTM and ANQGSEA.

The chain employs TRBV29-1 and TRBJ2-2; D possibly corresponds to TRBD2 (7 bases). The germline CDR1 and CDR2 sequences are SQVTM and ANQGSEA. V was clipped by 2 bases and J by 6 bases, with 13 bases between them. The CDR3 extends over 14 amino acids. In nucleotides, the CDR3 is TGCAGCGTTGAATCGGGGGGCCGGGCCGGGGAGCTGTTTTTT. This translates into CSVESGGRAGELFF.

This clone was seen only a few times. The chain joins TRBV6-4 to TRBJ2-1; the D gene could be TRBD1 or TRBD2 (5 bases each). Per germline, CDR1 MRHNA and CDR2 SNTAGT. This CDR3 has 14 residues. Trimming left V 6 bases short and J 7 bases short, with 16 bases between. CDR3 sequence (DNA): TGTGCCAGCAGGGAGGACAACGAGGGGAATGAGCAGTTCTTC. The encoded protein is CASREDNEGNEQFF.

The chain links TRBV24-1 to TRBJ1-1; TRBD1 might be the D (6 bases). With 9 bases removed from V and 3 bases from J, the gap between germline ends came to 16 bases. The CDR3 covers 14 residues. The germline CDR1 and CDR2 sequences are KGHDR and SFDVKD. The CDR3 reads CATCGGREDTEAFF. In nucleotides, the CDR3 is TGTGCCACCTGCGGGGGCAGGGAAGACACTGAAGCTTTCTTT.

This clone was recorded only once. The chain has TRBV15 and TRBJ2-1; 7 bases align to TRBD2. The CDR3 extends over 15 amino acids. CDR1 is LNHNV and CDR2 is YYDKDF in the germline V gene (reference sequence). V trimming: 5 bases; J trimming: 0 bases; junction bases outside the gene matches: 4. The CDR3 sequence: CATSRRTSSYNEQFF. CDR3 DNA: TGTGCCACCAGCCGAAGGACTAGCTCCTACAATGAGCAGTTCTTC.

CDR3 in amino acids: CASRTKAFF. In DNA, the CDR3 is TGCGCCAGCAGAACAAAAGCTTTCTTT. The gene calls are TRBV10-1 and TRBJ1-1; D remains ambiguous. The CDR3 covers 9 residues. The V gene lost 6 bases and the J gene lost 9 bases, with 5 bases spanning the gap. Germline CDR1 reads WNHNN; CDR2 reads SYGVQD (reference sequence).

The chain has TRBV29-1 and TRBJ2-7, with 7 bases fitting TRBD1. This CDR3 has 14 amino acids. CDR1 is SQVTM and CDR2 is ANQGSEA in the germline V gene. Losses at the gene ends were 4 bases for V and 2 bases for J; bases not matched to a gene: 8. The DNA of the CDR3 is TGCAGCGTTGCGTGGGACAGAACTCCCTACGAGCAGTACGTC. Translation: CSVAWDRTPYEQYV.

The V call is TRBV10-2, the J call TRBJ2-2; TRBD2 is a possible D gene (6 bases). CDR1 is WSHSY, CDR2 SAAADI, per germline. The CDR3 totals 13 residues. Trimming took 5 bases from V and 7 from J, leaving 11 bases between them. Here the CDR3 reads CASSPVGGGELFF. Here the CDR3 DNA reads TGCGCCAGCAGTCCCGTCGGGGGCGGGGAGCTGTTTTTT.

The chain couples TRBV5-8 to TRBJ1-1, with 7 bases identical to TRBD1. Per germline, CDR1 SGHTS and CDR2 YDEGEE. The junction had 7 bases not matched to a gene; V was cut back by 4 bases and J by 10 bases. The CDR3 consists of 12 residues. For the CDR3, the DNA is TGTGCCAGCAGCAGGACAGGCGGTAGAGCTTTCTTT. Translating gives CASSRTGGRAFF.